This T cell receptor beta chain was observed in a study of CD8+ T cells in alopecia areata. Investigators isolated RNA and reverse transcribed it into cDNA to act as the sequencing template. Using immunoSEQ multiplex PCR, the repertoire was profiled, and TCRdb retains in-frame clones only, with some absent. The table lists roughly 170,000 clones, 50% to 75% of them singletons. This TCR was sampled from a human donor with alopecia areata. The sample here was CD4+ T cells sorted from blood, taken at week 0.

The CDR3 DNA reads TGTGCCAGCAGTTACAAGACATTAACTCACTATGGCTACACCTTC. Translated: CASSYKTLTHYGYTF. J is TRBJ1-2 and V is TRBV6-5; D gene unclear. Germline V gene lookup returns CDR1 MNHEY and CDR2 SVGAGI. This CDR3 region has 15 residues. V dropped 2 bases and J dropped 3 bases, with 13 bases sitting between them.